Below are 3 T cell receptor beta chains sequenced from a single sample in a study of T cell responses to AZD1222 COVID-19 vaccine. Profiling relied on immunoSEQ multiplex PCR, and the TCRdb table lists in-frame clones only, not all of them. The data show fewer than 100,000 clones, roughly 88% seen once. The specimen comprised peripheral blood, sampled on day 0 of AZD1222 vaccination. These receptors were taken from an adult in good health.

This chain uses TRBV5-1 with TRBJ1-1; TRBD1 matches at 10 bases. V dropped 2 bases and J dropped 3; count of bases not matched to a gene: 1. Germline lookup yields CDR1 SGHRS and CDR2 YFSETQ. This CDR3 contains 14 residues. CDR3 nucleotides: TGCGCCAGCAGCTTCGGGACAGGGGACACTGAAGCTTTCTTT. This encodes CASSFGTGDTEAFF. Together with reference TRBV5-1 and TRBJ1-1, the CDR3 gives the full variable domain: KAGVTQTPRYLIKTRGQQVTLSCSPISGHRSVSWYQQTPGQGLQFLFEYFSETQRNKGNFPGRFSGRQFSNSRSEMNVSTLELGDSALYLCASSFGTGDTEAFFGQGTRLTVV.

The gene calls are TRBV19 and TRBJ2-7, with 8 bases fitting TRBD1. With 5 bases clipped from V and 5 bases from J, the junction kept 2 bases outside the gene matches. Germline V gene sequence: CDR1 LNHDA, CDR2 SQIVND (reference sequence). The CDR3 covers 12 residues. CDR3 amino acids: CASSSRGHEQYF. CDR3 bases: TGTGCCAGTAGTTCCAGGGGGCACGAGCAGTACTTC.

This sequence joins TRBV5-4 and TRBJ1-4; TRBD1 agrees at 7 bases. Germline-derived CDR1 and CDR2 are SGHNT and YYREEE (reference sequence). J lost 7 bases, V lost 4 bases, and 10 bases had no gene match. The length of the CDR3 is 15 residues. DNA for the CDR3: TGTGCCAGCAGCGTAGGGAGGGGGCAGATTGAAAAACTGTTTTTT. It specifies CASSVGRGQIEKLFF. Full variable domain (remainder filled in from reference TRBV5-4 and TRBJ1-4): ETGVTQSPTHLIKTRGQQVTLRCSSQSGHNTVSWYQQALGQGPQFIFQYYREEENGRGNFPPRFSGLQFPNYSSELNVNALELDDSALYLCASSVGRGQIEKLFFGSGTQLSVL.